This T cell receptor (beta chain) was profiled in a study of T cells in Graves' hyperthyroidism and ophthalmopathy (dated by TCRdb to the late 2010s). As for the study more broadly: Peripheral blood samples were taken at the time of initial diagnosis, prior to any treatment. A discovery cohort of about a hundred patients, 43 with Graves' ophthalmopathy and approximately 60 with stable Graves' hyperthyroidism, was used to find distinguishing TCR V-J signatures. Prospective prediction of ophthalmopathy was tested in an independent validation cohort of 18 to 20 hyperthyroidism patients and 17 patients who later progressed to ophthalmopathy. For training and testing, the 80 to 100 patients in the discovery cohort were randomly divided in a 7:3 ratio. In addition, the study compared T-cell repertoires in thyroid tissue and in blood from about 6 Graves' hyperthyroidism patients. Following sampling, methimazole starting at 30 mg daily was given to hyperthyroidism patients, and high-dose intravenous methylprednisolone was given to ophthalmopathy patients. The paper describes TCR Vbeta CDR3 sequencing of 130 to 150 peripheral blood samples, made up of approximately 40 ophthalmopathy patients, approximately 73 hyperthyroidism patients and about 17 progressor patients.

The CDR3, from cysteine to phenylalanine, totals 12 residues. The retained sequence is limited to the CDR3, 36 bases, with the frame set at the first base. Taken from the germline V gene, the CDR1 and CDR2 loops are MNHEY and SVGEGT. At the junction V is shortened by 10 bases and J by 1 base; bases outside the gene matches: 4. Moderately to severely active disease, a Clinical Activity Score of at least 3, a NOSPECS grade of at least 4, and a duration under 3 months were present in ophthalmopathy patients. Any patient with an uncontrolled infection, another autoimmune disease, pregnancy or lactation was excluded. Clinical symptoms, serum thyroxine and TRAb, thyroid ultrasound, and orbital computed tomography formed the basis for the diagnoses. Ficoll-Paque density gradient centrifugation was used to isolate PBMCs from about 10 ml of fresh peripheral blood. Total RNA was extracted using Trizol reagent, and RNA quality was assessed on an Agilent 2100 Bioanalyzer.

General conclusions and limits of the study: Blood samples also contained most of the expanded thyroid clonotypes (frequency above 0.001), which suggests that blood repertoires may reflect thyroid immune responses. Ophthalmopathy was separated from stable hyperthyroidism by a 13 V-J signature model, with 87.88% sensitivity and roughly 81% specificity obtained in cross-validation and 80%/75% obtained in testing. During validation, the model predicted progression to ophthalmopathy a median of around six months ahead of onset, with approximately 71% sensitivity and roughly 75% specificity. Sample size was not statistically predetermined, and blinding of investigators to group allocation was not performed.

TCR beta CDR3 regions were amplified from RNA transcripts. The first round of RT-PCR for the TCR CDR3 was performed with the HTBI primer set and the Qiagen OneStep RT-PCR kit. A second multiplex PCR round built the libraries, followed by size selection and purification. The libraries were sequenced on an Illumina HiSeq2000 using paired-end 100 bp reads. The original methods were these. SOAPnuke was used to process the raw data, removing reads that contained adapters or uncalled bases, had a mean Phred below 15, or lacked an exact match to the constant primer or identifier. High-quality paired reads were merged with COPE v1.2.5, and unique nucleotide sequences were defined as clonotypes. MiTCR v1.1 was used to align clonotypes to the IMGT TRBV, TRBD and TRBJ reference segments. The analysis included only V-J combinations with a frequency above 0.0001, which together covered around 99% of the repertoires. A TCS score was defined as the ratio between F50 (clonal expansion) and ExV (chaos), using BLOSUM62-based TCRdist between CDR3 peptides within each V-J. Welch's t-statistics and random forest reduced around 520 V-J features to 13, which were used in a naive Bayes classifier (R e1071). The Morisita-Horn index was used to measure how similar the thyroid and blood repertoires were. The public sequencing data were trimmed at Q25 with fastp and processed into clonotypes with MiXCR by TCRdb, which kept only in-frame beta chains. CDR3 protein duplicates are merged, each entry listing the most common genes and DNA. TCRdb assigned the V and J calls; the authors' analysis was not used. In this sample the table shows about 610,000 distinct CDR3 sequences, roughly 15% of which occur a single time. In total, the top ten clones hold over 3.5% of the sample.

Ten or more counts support this clonotype. The antigen this receptor binds is unknown. No base qualities exist here, and no much larger clone lies one base off it. The chain is assembled from TRBV6-2 or TRBV6-3 and TRBJ2-7, with 7 bases matching TRBD1. Sequenced sample: blood. The receptor was derived from a woman in her thirties or forties with Graves' ophthalmopathy. The CDR3 corresponds to CATGDRSYEQYF. At the DNA level, the sequence is TGTGCCACCGGGGACAGATCCTACGAGCAGTACTTC.